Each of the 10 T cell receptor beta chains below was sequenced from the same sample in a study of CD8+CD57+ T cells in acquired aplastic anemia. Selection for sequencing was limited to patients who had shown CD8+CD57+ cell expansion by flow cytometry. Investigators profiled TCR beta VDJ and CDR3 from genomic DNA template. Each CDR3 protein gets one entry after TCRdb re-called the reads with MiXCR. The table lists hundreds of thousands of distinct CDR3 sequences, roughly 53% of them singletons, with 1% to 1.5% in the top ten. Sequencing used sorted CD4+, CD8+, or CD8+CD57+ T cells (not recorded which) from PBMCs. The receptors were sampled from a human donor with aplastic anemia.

Written as DNA, the CDR3 is TGTGCTAGTGGTTGGTACATGGGCGAGCAGTACTTC. Its translation is CASGWYMGEQYF. The V gene is TRBV12-5, the J gene TRBJ2-7; unclear D gene. Trimming pared 4 bases from V and 6 bases from J, leaving 10 bases between. CDR3 length equals 12 residues. Per germline, CDR1 LGHNT and CDR2 FRNRAP.

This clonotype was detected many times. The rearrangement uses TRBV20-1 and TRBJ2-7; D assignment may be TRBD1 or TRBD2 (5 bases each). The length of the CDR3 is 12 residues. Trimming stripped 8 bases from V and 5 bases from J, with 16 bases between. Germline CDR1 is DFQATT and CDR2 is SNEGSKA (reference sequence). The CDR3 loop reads CSPSGTVDEQYF. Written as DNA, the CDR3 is TGCAGTCCCAGTGGGACCGTGGACGAGCAGTACTTC.

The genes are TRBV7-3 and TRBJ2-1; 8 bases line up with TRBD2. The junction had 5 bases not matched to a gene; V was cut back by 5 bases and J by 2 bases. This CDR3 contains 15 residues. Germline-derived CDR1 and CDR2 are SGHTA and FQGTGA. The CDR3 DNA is TGTGCCAGCAGCCTTAGCGGGGATACCTACAATGAGCAGTTCTTC. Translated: CASSLSGDTYNEQFF.

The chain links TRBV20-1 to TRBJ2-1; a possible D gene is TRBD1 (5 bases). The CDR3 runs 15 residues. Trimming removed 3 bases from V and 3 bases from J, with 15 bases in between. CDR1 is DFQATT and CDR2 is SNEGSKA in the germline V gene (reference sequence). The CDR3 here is CSASGRQTNYNEQFF. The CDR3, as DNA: TGCAGTGCTAGCGGTCGACAGACAAACTACAATGAGCAGTTCTTC.

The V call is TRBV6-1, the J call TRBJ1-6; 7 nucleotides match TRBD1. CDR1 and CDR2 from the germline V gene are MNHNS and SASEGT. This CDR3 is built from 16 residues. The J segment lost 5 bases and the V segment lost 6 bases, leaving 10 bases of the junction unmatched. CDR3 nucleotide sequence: TGTGCCAGCAGCTCCCCAAACAGGGGTAATAATTCACCCCTCCACTTT. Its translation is CASSSPNRGNNSPLHF.

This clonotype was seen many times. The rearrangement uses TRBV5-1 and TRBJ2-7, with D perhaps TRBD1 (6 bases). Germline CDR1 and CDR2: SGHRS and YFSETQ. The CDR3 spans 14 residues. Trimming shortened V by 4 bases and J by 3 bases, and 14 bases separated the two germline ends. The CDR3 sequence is CASSPEDSLYEQYF. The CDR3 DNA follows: TGCGCCAGCAGCCCCGAGGACAGTCTCTACGAGCAGTACTTC.

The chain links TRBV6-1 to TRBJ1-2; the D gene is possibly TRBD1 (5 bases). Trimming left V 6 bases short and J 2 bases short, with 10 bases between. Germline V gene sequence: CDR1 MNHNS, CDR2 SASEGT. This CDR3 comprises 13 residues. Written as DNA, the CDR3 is TGTGCCAGCAGGGAGGGACGGAACTATGGCTACACCTTC. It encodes CASREGRNYGYTF.

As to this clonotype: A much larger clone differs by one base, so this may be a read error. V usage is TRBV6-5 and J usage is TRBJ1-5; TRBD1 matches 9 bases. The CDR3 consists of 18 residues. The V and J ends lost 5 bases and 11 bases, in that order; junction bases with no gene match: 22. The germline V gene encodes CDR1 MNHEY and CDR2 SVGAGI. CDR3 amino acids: CASSPSIPGQGSRQSQHF. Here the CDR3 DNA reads TGTGCCAGCAGTCCCTCCATTCCGGGACAGGGAAGTCGGCAGTCCCAGCATTTT.

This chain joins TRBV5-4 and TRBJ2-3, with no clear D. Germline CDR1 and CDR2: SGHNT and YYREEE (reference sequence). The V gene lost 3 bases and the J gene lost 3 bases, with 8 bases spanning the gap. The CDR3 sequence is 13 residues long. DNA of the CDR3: TGTGCCAGCAGCTCCAGGCCGACAGATACGCAGTATTTT. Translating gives CASSSRPTDTQYF.

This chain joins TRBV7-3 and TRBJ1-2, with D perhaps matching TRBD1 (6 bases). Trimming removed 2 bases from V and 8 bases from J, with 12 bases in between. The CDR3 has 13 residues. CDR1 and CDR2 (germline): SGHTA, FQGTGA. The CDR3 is CASSLEQGGGYTF. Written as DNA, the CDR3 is TGTGCCAGCAGCTTAGAACAGGGTGGAGGCTACACCTTC.